This entry lists 5 T cell receptor beta chains sequenced from one sample in a study of OX40 agonist ivuxolimab in advanced cancers. The table came from immunoSEQ multiplex PCR; TCRdb's copy has only in-frame clones and leaves some out. The table has around 29,000 clones, 70% to 90% seen once. The source material was CD4+ or CD8+ T cells sorted from blood, sampled in a trial of the OX40 agonist ivuxolimab. Receptors were obtained from an adult with an advanced solid tumor such as melanoma, head and neck, liver or kidney cancer.

This chain links TRBV6-4 with TRBJ2-1; TRBD2 agrees at 8 bases. This CDR3 is built from 15 residues. The germline gives CDR1 MRHNA, CDR2 SNTAGT. The V gene end was trimmed by 4 bases and the J gene end by 7 bases; junction bases not matched to a gene: 9. The CDR3 nucleotides are TGTGCCAGCAGTGCCGACCGGGGGGGTTTTAATGAGCAGTTCTTC. It codes for CASSADRGGFNEQFF.

The chain employs TRBV11-3 and TRBJ2-2; TRBD2 might be the D (6 bases). The CDR3 is made up of 16 amino acids. CDR1 and CDR2 (germline): SGHNT, YENEEA. Trimming shortened V by 4 bases and J by 4 bases, and 16 bases separated the two germline ends. The CDR3 sequence is CASSYSGSESTGELFF. CDR3 nucleotide sequence: TGTGCCAGCAGCTATAGCGGAAGCGAGAGCACCGGGGAGCTGTTTTTT.

Here the CDR3 reads CATSETGHEQYF. As DNA, the CDR3 is TGTGCCACCAGTGAGACAGGTCACGAGCAGTACTTC. V and J are TRBV15 and TRBJ2-7, with D possibly matching TRBD1 (6 bases). Deletions cut 6 bases from V and 5 bases from J, with 11 bases between. This CDR3 is built from 12 residues. CDR1 and CDR2 from the germline V gene are LNHNV and YYDKDF (reference sequence).

The chain employs TRBV4-3 and TRBJ2-7; D is perhaps TRBD1 (5 bases). Trimming shortened V by 7 bases and J by 3 bases, and 22 bases separated the two germline ends. Germline V gene sequence: CDR1 LGHNA, CDR2 YSLEER. This CDR3 has 16 amino acids. CDR3 nucleotides: TGCGCCAGCATCGCGGTCATGACAGCGATCCGCTACGAGCAGTACTTC. Residues: CASIAVMTAIRYEQYF.

The genes are TRBV28 and TRBJ2-7; D possibly uses TRBD1 or TRBD2 (5 bases each). Germline assignment: CDR1 MDHEN and CDR2 SYDVKM. V lost 10 bases, J lost 5 bases, and 15 bases lay in between. The CDR3 is 12 residues long. DNA of the CDR3: TGTGCCACCACCCCTCGGGGCCACGAGCAGTACTTC. This gives the protein CATTPRGHEQYF.